One and the same sample provided the 5 T cell receptor beta chains below, sequenced in a study of regulatory T cells in long-lasting Graves disease. Arm-PCR with iRepertoire HTBI primers amplified the CDR3 regions for these TCR beta libraries. MiXCR, run by TCRdb on the multiplex PCR reads, gives a single entry per CDR3 protein. Here the sample spans 200,000 to 300,000 distinct CDR3 sequences, 20% being singletons. Time point here: newly diagnosed GD, antithyroid drugs for less than 3 months. Researchers made the TCR library from RNA that was extracted from PBMCs. Specimen: peripheral blood mononuclear cells (PBMCs), collected at new diagnosis, from a patient treated with antithyroid drugs. The receptor set was obtained from a female donor with Graves disease.

At least ten counts were recorded for this clonotype. The CDR3 nucleotides are TGCGCCAGCAGCTTGAAGGGGAGGGTGAACACTGAAGCTTTCTTT. Translation gives CASSLKGRVNTEAFF. This chain joins TRBV5-1 and TRBJ1-1; TRBD1 might be the D (5 bases). With 1 base removed from V and 0 bases from J, the gap between germline ends came to 10 bases. The CDR3 contains 15 residues. Germline V gives CDR1 SGHRS, CDR2 YFSETQ.

Many counts were recorded for this clonotype. This chain uses TRBV7-8 with TRBJ2-1; 8 positions agree with TRBD2. This CDR3 region has 15 residues. The germline gives CDR1 SGHVS, CDR2 FQNEAQ. The trim removed 5 bases at V and 1 base at J, leaving 4 bases unmatched. CDR3 sequence: CASSTIAGSYNEQFF. CDR3 sequence (DNA): TGTGCCAGCAGCACCATAGCGGGGTCCTACAATGAGCAGTTCTTC.

This clonotype was seen many times. The chain carries TRBV7-9 and TRBJ2-3; 8 bases align to TRBD2. Germline V gene lookup returns CDR1 SEHNR and CDR2 FQNEAQ (reference sequence). This CDR3 region has 13 residues. Losses at the gene ends were 6 bases for V and 4 bases for J; bases not matched to a gene: 3. The CDR3: CASRPGLADTQYF. The CDR3 DNA follows: TGTGCCAGCAGGCCGGGACTAGCAGATACGCAGTATTTT.

Here the CDR3 DNA reads TGTGCCAGCCAGACAGGCGGAGAGACCCAGTACTTC. It is translated as CASQTGGETQYF. The chain carries TRBV28 and TRBJ2-5, with TRBD1 as a possible D gene (6 bases). Germline V CDR1 and CDR2: MDHEN, SYDVKM. The CDR3 is 12 amino acids. V shed 8 bases and J shed 4 bases, with 11 bases lying between them.

V usage is TRBV27 and J usage is TRBJ2-7; D tentatively fits TRBD1 or TRBD2 (5 bases each). Between the trimmed V and J ends, which lost 6 bases and 2 bases, there was a span of 14 bases. Germline CDR1 MNHEY, CDR2 SMNVEV (reference sequence). This CDR3 spans 14 amino acids. CDR3 in amino acids: CASRLRDGTYEQYF. The CDR3 DNA reads as TGTGCCAGCAGATTGAGGGACGGAACCTACGAGCAGTACTTC.